What follows is one T cell receptor (beta chain) and its context. Antigen unknown. These data belong to a study of T cells after yellow fever vaccination. Overall study: Preparing low-cell-number fractions relied on SMART-Seq v4 Ultra Low Input.

TCRdb reprocessed the 5' RACE reads with MiXCR, giving one entry per CDR3 protein. The repertoire holds around 320,000 distinct CDR3 sequences, roughly 10% seen once, with 3% to 4% in the top ten. Study-wide findings and caveats: Contaminating bulk clonotypes could be abundant in FACS-sorted repertoires. Subsequent to the booster, the majority of primary-vaccination clones reappeared (around 97% CD4, around 85% CD8).

CDR3 length equals 13 residues. V lost 5 bases to trimming and J lost 6 bases, with 10 bases between them. CDR1 and CDR2 (germline): SGHTA, FQGNSA. The material sequenced was CD4+ T cells sorted from PBMCs, taken 45 days after the yellow fever booster vaccination. The sequence was collected from a young man who received the YFV17D yellow fever vaccine. The gene calls are TRBV7-2 and TRBJ1-4, with D unclear. CDR3 sequence reads: CASSVGFDEKLFF. The CDR3 nucleotides read TGTGCCAGCAGCGTCGGATTCGATGAAAAACTGTTTTTT.